Sequencing of this T cell receptor (beta chain) was carried out in a study of CD8 T cells in ankylosing spondylitis. General study results and limits: A TCR beta motif made of 7 to 9 highly homologous variants seemed typical of ankylosing spondylitis blood.

In this sample, this clonotype turned up a few times. Its matching antigen is unknown. TCRdb reprocessed the 5' RACE reads via MiXCR and lists one record per CDR3 protein. The sample records some 700,000 distinct CDR3 sequences, around 17% being singletons. In germline, CDR1 is SGHVS, CDR2 FQNEAQ. The CDR3 sequence is 14 residues long. The ends were cut back, 4 bases at V and 3 bases at J, with 13 bases in the middle. This rearrangement joins TRBV7-8 to TRBJ2-7; D might be TRBD1 (6 bases). This TCR came from a male donor with ankylosing spondylitis. Sequencing was done on a sample of blood, either unsorted or a sorted T cell fraction (not recorded which). CDR3 loop: CASSSGQLDYEQYF. The CDR3 bases are TGTGCCAGCAGCTCAGGACAGTTAGACTACGAGCAGTACTTC.